Listed here is a single T cell receptor beta chain. These data originate in a study of blood T cell repertoires in COVID-19. Overall study: Both acute and convalescent COVID-19 samples were obtained from the United States, Italy and Spain. The analysed material was cDNA or gDNA that came from T cells, B-cell-depleted T cells, or PBMCs.

Original processing methods: Estimated nucleated cell counts came from reference gene primer amplification. Produced via immunoSEQ multiplex PCR; TCRdb's table is partial and in-frame only. The V and J calls and clone size come from that table; D and trimming were worked out from the DNA. The profile shows 50,000 to 65,000 clones, roughly 90% of them singletons. The germline V gene has CDR1 SQVTM and CDR2 ANQGSEA. This CDR3 is 15 amino acids long. The J segment lost 6 bases and the V segment lost 0 bases, leaving 6 bases of the junction unmatched. Sequences were obtained from peripheral blood. This TCR was sampled from a man aged 70 or older with acute or convalescent COVID-19. The chain carries TRBV29-1 and TRBJ2-1; TRBD2 matches at 9 bases. The CDR3 nucleotides read TGCAGCGTTGAAGAAAGGCGGGGGGGCCTCAATGAGCAGTTCTTC. Its protein is CSVEERRGGLNEQFF.